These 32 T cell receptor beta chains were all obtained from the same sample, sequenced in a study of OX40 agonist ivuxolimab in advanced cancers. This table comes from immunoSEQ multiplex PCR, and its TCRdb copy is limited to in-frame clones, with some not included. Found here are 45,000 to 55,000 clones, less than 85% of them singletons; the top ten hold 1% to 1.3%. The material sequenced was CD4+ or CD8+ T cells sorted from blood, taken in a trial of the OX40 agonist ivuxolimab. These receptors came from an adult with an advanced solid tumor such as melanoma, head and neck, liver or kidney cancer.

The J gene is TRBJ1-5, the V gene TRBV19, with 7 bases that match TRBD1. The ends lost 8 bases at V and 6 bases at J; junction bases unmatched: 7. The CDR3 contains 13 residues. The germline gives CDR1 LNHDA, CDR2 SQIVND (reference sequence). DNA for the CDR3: TGTGCCAGTGCTCACAGGGGTGGTCAGCCCCAGCATTTT. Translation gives CASAHRGGQPQHF.

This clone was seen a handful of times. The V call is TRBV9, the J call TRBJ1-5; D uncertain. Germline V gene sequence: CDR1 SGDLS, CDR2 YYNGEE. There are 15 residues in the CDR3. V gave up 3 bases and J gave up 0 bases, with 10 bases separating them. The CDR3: CASSADGYSNQPQHF. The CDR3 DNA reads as TGTGCCAGCAGCGCGGACGGTTATAGCAATCAGCCCCAGCATTTT.

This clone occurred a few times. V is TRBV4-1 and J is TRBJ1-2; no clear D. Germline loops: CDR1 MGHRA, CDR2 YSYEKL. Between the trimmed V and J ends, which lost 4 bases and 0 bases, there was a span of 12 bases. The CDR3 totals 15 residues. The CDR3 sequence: CASSPTTGTNYGYTF. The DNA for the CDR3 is TGCGCCAGCAGCCCCACCACGGGCACTAACTATGGCTACACCTTC.

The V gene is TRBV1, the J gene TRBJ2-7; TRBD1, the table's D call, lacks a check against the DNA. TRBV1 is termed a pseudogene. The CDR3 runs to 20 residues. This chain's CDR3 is CTSSHLPGQVSGTRSYEQYF. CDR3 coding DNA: TGCACCAGCAGCCATCTTCCGGGACAGGTTTCCGGGACTCGCTCCTACGAGCAGTACTTC.

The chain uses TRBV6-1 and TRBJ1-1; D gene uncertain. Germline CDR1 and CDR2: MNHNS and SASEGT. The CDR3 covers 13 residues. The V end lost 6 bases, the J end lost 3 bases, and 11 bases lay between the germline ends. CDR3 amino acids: CASSRTADTEAFF. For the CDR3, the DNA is TGTGCCAGCAGCCGGACGGCAGACACTGAAGCTTTCTTT.

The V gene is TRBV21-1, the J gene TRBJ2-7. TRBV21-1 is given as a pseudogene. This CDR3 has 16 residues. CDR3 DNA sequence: TGTGCCAGCAGCAAAGCAAGGGTAGGGCCCCCCTACGAGCAGTACTTC. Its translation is CASSKARVGPPYEQYF.

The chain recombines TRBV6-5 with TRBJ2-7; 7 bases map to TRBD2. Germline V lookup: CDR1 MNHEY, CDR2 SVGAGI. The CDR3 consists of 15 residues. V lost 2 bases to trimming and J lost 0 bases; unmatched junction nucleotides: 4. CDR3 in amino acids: CASSYGASGSYEQYF. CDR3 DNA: TGTGCCAGCAGTTACGGCGCTAGCGGCTCCTACGAGCAGTACTTC.

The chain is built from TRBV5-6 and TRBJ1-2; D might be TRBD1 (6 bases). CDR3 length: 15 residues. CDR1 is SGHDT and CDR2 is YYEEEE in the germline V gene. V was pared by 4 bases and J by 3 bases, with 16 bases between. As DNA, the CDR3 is TGTGCCAGCAGCATAGGACAGACTGGGGACTATGGCTACACCTTC. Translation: CASSIGQTGDYGYTF. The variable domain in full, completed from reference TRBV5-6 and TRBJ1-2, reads DAGVTQSPTHLIKTRGQQVTLRCSPKSGHDTVSWYQQALGQGPQFIFQYYEEEERQRGNFPDRFSGHQFPNYSSELNVNALLLGDSALYLCASSIGQTGDYGYTFGSGTRLTVV.

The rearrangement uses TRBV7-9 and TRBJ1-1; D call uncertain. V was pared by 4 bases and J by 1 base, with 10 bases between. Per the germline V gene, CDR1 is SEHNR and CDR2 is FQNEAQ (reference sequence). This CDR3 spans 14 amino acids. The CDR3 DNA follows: TGTGCCAGCAGCTCCGTTCTGTGGAACACTGAAGCTTTCTTT. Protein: CASSSVLWNTEAFF.

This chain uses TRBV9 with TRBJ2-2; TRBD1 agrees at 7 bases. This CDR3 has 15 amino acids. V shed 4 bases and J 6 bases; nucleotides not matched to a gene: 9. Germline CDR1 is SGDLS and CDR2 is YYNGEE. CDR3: CASSLGQDHAGELFF. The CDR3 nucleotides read TGTGCCAGCAGCCTAGGACAGGACCATGCCGGGGAGCTGTTTTTT.

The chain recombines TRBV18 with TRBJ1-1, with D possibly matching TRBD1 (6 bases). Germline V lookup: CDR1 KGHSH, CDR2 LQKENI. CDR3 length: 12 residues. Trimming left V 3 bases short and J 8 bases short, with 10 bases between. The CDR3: CASSPRTAEAFF. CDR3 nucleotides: TGTGCCAGCTCACCCAGGACAGCCGAAGCTTTCTTT.

The CDR3: CASSPRPTDTQYF. In DNA form, the CDR3 reads TGTGCCAGCAGCCCTCGGCCCACAGATACGCAGTATTTT. The V and J genes are TRBV11-3 and TRBJ2-3; D unclear. CDR1 SGHNT and CDR2 YENEEA come from the germline V gene. This CDR3 comprises 13 residues. The V end lost 5 bases, the J end lost 2 bases, and 8 bases lay between the germline ends.

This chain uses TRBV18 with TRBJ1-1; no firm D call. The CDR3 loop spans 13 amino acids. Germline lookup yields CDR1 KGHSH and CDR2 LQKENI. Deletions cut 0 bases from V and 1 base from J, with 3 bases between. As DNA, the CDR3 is TGTGCCAGCTCACCACCTGGGAACACTGAAGCTTTCTTT. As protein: CASSPPGNTEAFF.

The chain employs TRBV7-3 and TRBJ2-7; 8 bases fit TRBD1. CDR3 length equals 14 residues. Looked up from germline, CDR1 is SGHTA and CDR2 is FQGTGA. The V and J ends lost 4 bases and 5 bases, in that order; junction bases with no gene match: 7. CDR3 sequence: CASSSDRESNEQYF. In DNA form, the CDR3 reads TGTGCCAGCAGCTCGGACAGGGAATCTAACGAGCAGTACTTC.

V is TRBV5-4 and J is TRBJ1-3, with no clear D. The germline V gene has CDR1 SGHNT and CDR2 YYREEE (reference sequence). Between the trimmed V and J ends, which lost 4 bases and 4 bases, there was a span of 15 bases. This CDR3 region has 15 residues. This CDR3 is CASSGGGEGGNTIYF. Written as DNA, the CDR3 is TGTGCCAGCAGCGGTGGCGGGGAAGGAGGAAACACCATATATTTT.

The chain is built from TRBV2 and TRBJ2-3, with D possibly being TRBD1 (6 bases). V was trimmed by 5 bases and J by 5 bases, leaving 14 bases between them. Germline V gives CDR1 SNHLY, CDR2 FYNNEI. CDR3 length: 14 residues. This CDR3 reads CASSYLYREDTQYF. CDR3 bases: TGTGCCAGCAGTTACTTATACAGGGAAGATACGCAGTATTTT.

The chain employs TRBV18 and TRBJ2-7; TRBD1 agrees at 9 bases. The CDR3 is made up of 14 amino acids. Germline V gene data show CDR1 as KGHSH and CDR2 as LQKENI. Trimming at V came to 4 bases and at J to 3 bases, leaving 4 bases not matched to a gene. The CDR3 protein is CASSRTGVSYEQYF. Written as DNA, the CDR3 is TGTGCCAGCTCACGGACAGGGGTTAGCTACGAGCAGTACTTC.

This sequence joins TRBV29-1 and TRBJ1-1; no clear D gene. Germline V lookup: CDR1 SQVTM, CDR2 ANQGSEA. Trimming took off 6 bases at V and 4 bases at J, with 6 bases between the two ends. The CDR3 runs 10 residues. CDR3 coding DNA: TGCAGCGTGAGGTCCACTGAAGCTTTCTTT. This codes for CSVRSTEAFF.

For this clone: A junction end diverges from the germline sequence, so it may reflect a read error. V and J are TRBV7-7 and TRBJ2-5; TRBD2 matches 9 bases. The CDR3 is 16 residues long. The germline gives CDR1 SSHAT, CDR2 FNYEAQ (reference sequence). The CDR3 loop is CASSSSVGLAQETQYF. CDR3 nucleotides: TGTGCTAGCAGCTCGTCAGTGGGACTAGCTCAAGAGACCCAGTACTTC.

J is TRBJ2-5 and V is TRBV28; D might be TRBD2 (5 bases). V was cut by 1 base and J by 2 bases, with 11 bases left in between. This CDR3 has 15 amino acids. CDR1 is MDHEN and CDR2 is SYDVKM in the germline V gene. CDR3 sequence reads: CASSLYRSGQETQYF. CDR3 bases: TGTGCCAGCAGTTTATATCGAAGCGGACAAGAGACCCAGTACTTC.

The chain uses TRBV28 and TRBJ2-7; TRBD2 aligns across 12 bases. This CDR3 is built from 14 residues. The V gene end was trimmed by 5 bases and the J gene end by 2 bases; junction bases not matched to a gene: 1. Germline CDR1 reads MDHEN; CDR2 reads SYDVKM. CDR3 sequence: CASSPSGGAYEQYF. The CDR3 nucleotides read TGTGCCAGCAGTCCTAGCGGGGGGGCCTACGAGCAGTACTTC.

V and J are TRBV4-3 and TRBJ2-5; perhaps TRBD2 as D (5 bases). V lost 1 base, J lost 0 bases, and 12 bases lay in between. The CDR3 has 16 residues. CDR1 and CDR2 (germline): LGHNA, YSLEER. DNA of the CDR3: TGCGCCAGCAGCCAAGGTATCACCGGGGACCAAGAGACCCAGTACTTC. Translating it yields CASSQGITGDQETQYF.

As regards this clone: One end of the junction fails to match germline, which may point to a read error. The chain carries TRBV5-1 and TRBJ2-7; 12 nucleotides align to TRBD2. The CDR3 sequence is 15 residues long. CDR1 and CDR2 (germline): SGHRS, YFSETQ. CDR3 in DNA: TGCGCCAGCAGTTTGGGACGGACTAGCGGGGCCGAGCAGTACTTC. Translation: CASSLGRTSGAEQYF.

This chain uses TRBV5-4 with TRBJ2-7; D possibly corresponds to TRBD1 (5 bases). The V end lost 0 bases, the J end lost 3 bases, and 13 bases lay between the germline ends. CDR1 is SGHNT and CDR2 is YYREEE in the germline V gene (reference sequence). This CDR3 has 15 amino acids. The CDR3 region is CASSLVGRADYEQYF. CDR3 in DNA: TGTGCCAGCAGCTTGGTTGGCAGGGCGGACTACGAGCAGTACTTC. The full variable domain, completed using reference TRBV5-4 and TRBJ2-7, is ETGVTQSPTHLIKTRGQQVTLRCSSQSGHNTVSWYQQALGQGPQFIFQYYREEENGRGNFPPRFSGLQFPNYSSELNVNALELDDSALYLCASSLVGRADYEQYFGPGTRLTVT.

Here the CDR3 reads CASSLTGAGGEAFF. CDR3 nucleotide sequence: TGTGCCAGCAGCCTTACAGGGGCTGGCGGTGAAGCTTTCTTT. V gene TRBV28 combines with J gene TRBJ1-1, with 7 bases that match TRBD1. V was clipped by 6 bases and J by 7 bases; unmatched bases: 11. Germline V CDR1 and CDR2: MDHEN, SYDVKM. CDR3 length: 14 residues.

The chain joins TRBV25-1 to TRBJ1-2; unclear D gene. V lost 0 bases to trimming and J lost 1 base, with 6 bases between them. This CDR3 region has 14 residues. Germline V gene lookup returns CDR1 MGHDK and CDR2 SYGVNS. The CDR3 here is CASSEYGNNYGYTF. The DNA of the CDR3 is TGTGCCAGCAGTGAATACGGCAATAACTATGGCTACACCTTC.

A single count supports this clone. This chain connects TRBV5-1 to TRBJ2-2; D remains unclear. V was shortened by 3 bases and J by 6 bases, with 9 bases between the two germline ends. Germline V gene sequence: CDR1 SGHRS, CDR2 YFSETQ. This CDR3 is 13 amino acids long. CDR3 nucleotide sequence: TGCGCCAGCAGCTCGCAGTATCCCGGGGAGCTGTTTTTT. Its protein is CASSSQYPGELFF.

CDR3 nucleotides: TGTGCCAGCAGAAGGGACAGGGGATCCCAAGAGACCCAGTACTTC. Amino acids: CASRRDRGSQETQYF. The J gene is TRBJ2-5, the V gene TRBV5-4; 10 positions agree with TRBD1. The germline V gene encodes CDR1 SGHNT and CDR2 YYREEE (reference sequence). Losses at the gene ends were 5 bases for V and 1 base for J; bases not matched to a gene: 5. The CDR3 loop spans 15 amino acids.

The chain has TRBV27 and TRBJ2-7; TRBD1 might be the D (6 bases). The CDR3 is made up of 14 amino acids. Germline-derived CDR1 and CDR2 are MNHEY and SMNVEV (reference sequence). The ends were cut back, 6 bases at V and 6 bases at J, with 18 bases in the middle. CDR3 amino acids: CASRRTGQPTEQYF. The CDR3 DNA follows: TGTGCCAGCAGGCGTACCGGACAGCCGACCGAGCAGTACTTC.

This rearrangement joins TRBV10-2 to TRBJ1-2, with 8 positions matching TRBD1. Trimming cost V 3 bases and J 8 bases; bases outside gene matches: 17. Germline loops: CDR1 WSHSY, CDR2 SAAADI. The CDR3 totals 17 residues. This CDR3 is CASSDRDRSISPAGYTF. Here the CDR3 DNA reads TGCGCCAGCAGTGACCGGGACAGGTCTATTTCTCCCGCCGGCTACACCTTC.

CDR3: CASSVGEKNEKLFF. CDR3 nucleotide sequence: TGTGCCAGCAGCGTCGGGGAGAAGAATGAAAAACTGTTTTTT. This chain joins TRBV9 and TRBJ1-4; D ambiguous. CDR1 and CDR2 from the germline V gene are SGDLS and YYNGEE. Between the trimmed V and J ends, which lost 2 bases and 5 bases, there was a span of 10 bases. There are 14 residues in the CDR3.

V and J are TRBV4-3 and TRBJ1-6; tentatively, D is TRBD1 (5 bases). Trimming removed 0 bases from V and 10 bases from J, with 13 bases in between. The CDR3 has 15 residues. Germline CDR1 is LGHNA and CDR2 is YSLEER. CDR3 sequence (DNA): TGCGCCAGCAGCCAAGAAAGTTCGAGGGACTCACCCCTCCACTTT. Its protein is CASSQESSRDSPLHF.